This TCR beta chain was sequenced for a study of shared T cell receptors in the human thymus. The method was immunoSEQ multiplex PCR; TCRdb's version includes in-frame clones alone and lacks a portion of them. The sample lists about 710,000 clones, more than 70% seen once, with more than 0.009% in the top ten. The V and J ends lost 7 bases and 0 bases, in that order; junction bases with no gene match: 6. Germline values: CDR1 SGHDN, CDR2 FVKESK. CDR3 length: 17 residues. Separately, the same data were catalogued under a study of human thymus T cells. That paper notes: The donors were infants in Finland with congenital heart defects, otherwise immunologically healthy. Resections were taken during corrective heart surgery, and the thymus tissue came from these. An apparent bias in V and J gene usage was seen in thymic and blood repertoires. Overlap was high between thymic repertoires from unrelated individuals, as reported in related research.

This TCR was sampled from a boy younger than two with a congenital heart defect. The sample comprised thymocytes. The chain couples TRBV14 to TRBJ2-2, with 12 positions matching TRBD2. CDR3 in amino acids: CASNTSGRPSNTGELFF. The CDR3 DNA reads TGTGCCAGCAATACTAGCGGGAGGCCATCGAACACCGGGGAGCTGTTTTTT.